The 9 T cell receptor beta chains below come from one sample, sequenced in a study of blood T cell repertoires in COVID-19. This table comes from immunoSEQ multiplex PCR, and its TCRdb copy is limited to in-frame clones, with some not included. Of about 84,000 clones listed, approximately 80% are singletons. Sequenced: peripheral blood. The receptor set was obtained from a man aged 70 or older with acute or convalescent COVID-19.

A single count supports this clone. The rearrangement joins TRBV24-1 to TRBJ2-3; D may be TRBD1 (6 bases). The CDR3 consists of 13 residues. Germline CDR1 and CDR2: KGHDR and SFDVKD. The V end was cut by 6 bases, the J end by 2 bases, with 8 bases between. CDR3 loop: CATSQGHTDTQYF. For the CDR3, the DNA is TGTGCCACCAGTCAGGGGCACACAGATACGCAGTATTTT.

The chain uses TRBV7-8 and TRBJ1-6, with D perhaps TRBD1 (5 bases). The CDR3 runs to 17 residues. Germline V gene lookup returns CDR1 SGHVS and CDR2 FQNEAQ. V gave up 2 bases and J gave up 8 bases, with 19 bases separating them. CDR3 region: CASSLPKGQSGYSPLHF. CDR3 DNA: TGTGCCAGCAGCTTACCAAAGGGGCAAAGTGGGTATTCACCCCTCCACTTT.

This chain links TRBV11-2 with TRBJ2-1; 7 positions match TRBD1. The CDR3 totals 12 residues. Germline lookup yields CDR1 SGHAT and CDR2 FQNNGV. J gave up 14 bases and V 1 base, and 5 bases lay outside the gene matches. The CDR3, as DNA: TGTGCCAGCAGCTTAGTGACAGGGCGGGAGTTCTTC. Amino acid sequence: CASSLVTGREFF.

This chain joins TRBV25-1 and TRBJ2-3, with 7 bases matching TRBD1. This CDR3 spans 13 amino acids. Germline CDR1 is MGHDK and CDR2 is SYGVNS. Trimming removed 4 bases from V and 3 bases from J; junction bases left unmatched: 1. CDR3 bases: TGTGCCAGCAGTGTGACAGGGACAGATACGCAGTATTTT. Translating gives CASSVTGTDTQYF.

V usage is TRBV10-2 and J usage is TRBJ2-2; 9 bases map to TRBD2. V dropped 5 bases and J dropped 4; count of bases not matched to a gene: 2. This CDR3 contains 14 residues. In germline, CDR1 is WSHSY, CDR2 SAAADI. The CDR3 protein is CASSLAGLTGELFF. Written as DNA, the CDR3 is TGCGCCAGCAGTCTAGCGGGGCTCACCGGGGAGCTGTTTTTT.

This rearrangement joins TRBV12-3 or TRBV12-4 to TRBJ1-5; a weak D match, TRBD1 (6 bases). This CDR3 contains 13 residues. Trimming pared 3 bases from V and 7 bases from J, leaving 10 bases between. CDR3 loop: CASSFRGGQPQHF. CDR3 nucleotide sequence: TGTGCCAGCAGTTTCAGGGGTGGGCAGCCCCAGCATTTT.

The chain couples TRBV12-3 or TRBV12-4 to TRBJ1-1, with D perhaps matching TRBD1 (6 bases). The CDR3 is made up of 13 amino acids. The germline V and J ends were trimmed by 7 bases and 2 bases, with 11 bases remaining between them. This CDR3 is CASIRGRNTEAFF. DNA of the CDR3: TGTGCCAGCATTAGGGGGAGAAACACTGAAGCTTTCTTT.

The chain combines TRBV5-1 with TRBJ1-5, with D maybe TRBD1 (5 bases). V lost 4 bases and J lost 3, with 17 bases in between. Germline CDR1 and CDR2: SGHRS and YFSETQ. The CDR3 loop spans 16 amino acids. In DNA, the CDR3 is TGCGCCAGCAGCCCGCAGGGTGGTGTTTCCAATCAGCCCCAGCATTTT. Amino acid sequence: CASSPQGGVSNQPQHF.

The rearrangement joins TRBV15 to TRBJ1-2, with D maybe TRBD1 (6 bases). This CDR3 has 15 amino acids. The V end was cut by 6 bases, the J end by 2 bases, with 16 bases between. Per germline, CDR1 LNHNV and CDR2 YYDKDF (reference sequence). Here the CDR3 reads CATSKPRQGNYGYTF. Here the CDR3 DNA reads TGTGCCACCAGTAAGCCTCGTCAGGGGAACTATGGCTACACCTTC. The whole variable domain, filled in from reference TRBV15 and TRBJ1-2, reads DAMVIQNPRYQVTQFGKPVTLSCSQTLNHNVMYWYQQKSSQAPKLLFHYYDKDFNNEADTPDNFQSRRPNTSFCFLDIRSPGLGDTAMYLCATSKPRQGNYGYTFGSGTRLTVV.